The clone carrying this TCR beta chain was recorded a few times. This specimen belongs to a study of blood T cell repertoires in COVID-19. Study at large: Sources were T cells, B-cell-depleted T cells, or PBMCs; the material itself was cDNA or gDNA.

Participant reports of clinical history set cohort assignment. V was pared by 5 bases and J by 4 bases, with 4 bases of the junction left unmatched. CDR3 size: 14 residues. CDR1 is KGHDR, CDR2 SFDVKD, per germline. Methods used by the authors: Scientists estimated how many nucleated cells there were by amplifying reference gene primers. Clones were read by immunoSEQ multiplex PCR, and TCRdb kept only the in-frame ones, dropping some. Clone size and V and J calls were adopted from that table, with D and trimming inferred from the DNA. Here the sample spans more than 150,000 clones, approximately 80% being singletons.

This TCR was recovered from a woman aged 50 to 60 who had recovered from COVID-19. This chain connects TRBV24-1 to TRBJ2-5; TRBD1 matches 9 bases. Material: PBMCs or T cells enriched from blood (not recorded which). CDR3 region: CATSVTGGAETQYF. DNA for the CDR3: TGTGCCACCAGTGTCACAGGGGGCGCAGAGACCCAGTACTTC.